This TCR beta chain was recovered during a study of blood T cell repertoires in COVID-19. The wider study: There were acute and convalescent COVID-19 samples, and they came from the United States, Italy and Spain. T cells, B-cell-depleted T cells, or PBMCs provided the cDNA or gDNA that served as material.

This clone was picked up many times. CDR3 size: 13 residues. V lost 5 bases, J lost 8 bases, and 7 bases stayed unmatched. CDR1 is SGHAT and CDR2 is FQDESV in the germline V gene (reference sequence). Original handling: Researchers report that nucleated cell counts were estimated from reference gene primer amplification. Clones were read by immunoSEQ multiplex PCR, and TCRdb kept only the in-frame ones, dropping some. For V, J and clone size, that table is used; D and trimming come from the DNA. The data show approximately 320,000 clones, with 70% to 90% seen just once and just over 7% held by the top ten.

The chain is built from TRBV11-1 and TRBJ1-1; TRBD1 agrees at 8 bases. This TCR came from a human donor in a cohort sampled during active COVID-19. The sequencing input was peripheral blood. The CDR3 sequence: CASSLNRDREAFF. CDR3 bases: TGTGCCAGCAGCCTCAACCGGGACAGGGAAGCTTTCTTT.